What follows are 9 T cell receptor beta chains derived from one specimen sequenced in a study of blood T cell repertoires in COVID-19. Libraries were prepared by immunoSEQ multiplex PCR; TCRdb keeps only in-frame clonotypes and omits some of them. The top ten clones hold about 4.3% of a sample with 140,000 or so clones, 75% to 90% of them seen once. Sequenced material: peripheral blood. All receptors derive from a woman older than 75 with acute or convalescent COVID-19.

This sequence joins TRBV6-5 and TRBJ2-3; D uncertain. Trimming left V 6 bases short and J 1 base short, with 11 bases between. The CDR3 is 14 residues long. CDR1 is MNHEY and CDR2 is SVGAGI in the germline V gene. CDR3 sequence: CASSFRPGTDTQYF. The DNA of the CDR3 is TGTGCCAGCAGCTTCAGGCCGGGCACAGATACGCAGTATTTT.

The chain combines TRBV30 with TRBJ1-2; 12 nucleotides match TRBD1. The CDR3 extends over 14 amino acids. Germline CDR1 reads GTSNPN; CDR2 reads SVGIG (reference sequence). The J segment lost 6 bases and the V segment lost 8 bases, leaving 10 bases of the junction unmatched. Here the CDR3 reads CAQTTGTGGHGYTF. The CDR3 bases are TGTGCCCAAACTACCGGGACAGGGGGCCATGGCTACACCTTC.

This chain uses TRBV28 with TRBJ1-3; D remains unclear. V lost 7 bases, J lost 0 bases, and 19 bases lay in between. This CDR3 is 17 amino acids long. CDR1 and CDR2 from the germline V gene are MDHEN and SYDVKM. The CDR3, as DNA: TGTGCCAGCACCCTCCCTCGACGGCCAGGCTCTGGAAACACCATATATTTT. This codes for CASTLPRRPGSGNTIYF.

The J gene is TRBJ1-2, the V gene TRBV5-4; D gene ambiguous. V shed 5 bases and J shed 2 bases, with 13 bases lying between them. The CDR3 is 14 amino acids. Looked up from germline, CDR1 is SGHNT and CDR2 is YYREEE (reference sequence). The CDR3 reads CASRPRRGNYGYTF. The CDR3 region has the DNA TGTGCCAGCAGACCCAGACGGGGAAACTATGGCTACACCTTC.

V usage is TRBV10-3 and J usage is TRBJ2-3, with D unclear. The CDR3 extends over 16 amino acids. Per the germline V gene, CDR1 is ENHRY and CDR2 is SYGVKD. The V end lost 0 bases, the J end lost 5 bases, and 15 bases lay between the germline ends. CDR3 amino acids: CAISESGRKRQDTQYF. CDR3 nucleotides: TGTGCCATCAGTGAGTCAGGCAGAAAGCGCCAAGATACGCAGTATTTT.

This clone was picked up one time. V is TRBV19 and J is TRBJ1-4; 7 bases are a match to TRBD1. Germline values: CDR1 LNHDA, CDR2 SQIVND (reference sequence). The CDR3 runs 16 residues. Trimming cost V 5 bases and J 4 bases; bases outside gene matches: 10. This CDR3 is CASSLSWTGVNEKLFF. The CDR3 DNA reads as TGTGCCAGTAGTCTCTCCTGGACAGGAGTTAATGAAAAACTGTTTTTT.

The genes are TRBV6-1 and TRBJ1-5; 7 nucleotides align to TRBD1. V gave up 10 bases and J gave up 5 bases; unmatched junction bases: 8. Germline V gene sequence: CDR1 MNHNS, CDR2 SASEGT. CDR3 length equals 13 residues. This CDR3 is CATRDSSYQPQHF. CDR3 bases: TGTGCCACTCGGGACAGTTCATATCAGCCCCAGCATTTT.

The chain uses TRBV19 and TRBJ2-7, with D possibly matching TRBD2 (5 bases). V lost 1 base, J lost 9 bases, and 7 bases lay in between. The CDR3 length is 11 residues. Germline loops: CDR1 LNHDA, CDR2 SQIVND (reference sequence). The CDR3 sequence: CASSIGELQYF. Written as DNA, the CDR3 is TGTGCCAGTAGTATAGGGGAGTTGCAGTACTTC.

This chain links TRBV19 with TRBJ1-1; D gene uncertain. CDR1 and CDR2 from the germline V gene are LNHDA and SQIVND (reference sequence). This CDR3 comprises 13 residues. V was pared by 9 bases and J by 3 bases, with 14 bases between. DNA of the CDR3: TGTGCCAGCACGGGGAGGTGGGACACTGAAGCTTTCTTT. Residues: CASTGRWDTEAFF. Full variable domain (outside the CDR3, taken from reference TRBV19 and TRBJ1-1): DGGITQSPKYLFRKEGQNVTLSCEQNLNHDAMYWYRQDPGQGLRLIYYSQIVNDFQKGDIAEGYSVSREKKESFPLTVTSAQKNPTAFYLCASTGRWDTEAFFGQGTRLTVV.